This record looks at one TCR beta chain sequence and its context. The sample is drawn from a study of blood T cell repertoires in COVID-19. Study-wide background: Whether acute or convalescent, the COVID-19 samples came from the United States, Italy and Spain. Sources were T cells, B-cell-depleted T cells, or PBMCs; the material itself was cDNA or gDNA.

The CDR3 runs 15 residues. Trimming pared 6 bases from V and 5 bases from J, leaving 19 bases between. Germline CDR1 LGHNT, CDR2 FRNRAP. In the original workflow: Amplification of reference gene primers was used by the study to estimate nucleated cell counts. Repertoires were generated with immunoSEQ multiplex PCR, while TCRdb's copy carries only in-frame clones and drops some. The DNA was the basis for D and trimming; V, J and clone size are from that table. The sample records a few hundred thousand clones, roughly 89% being singletons. Participant ages covered about 18 to 100 years across 24 US areas.

The sample comprised PBMCs or T cells enriched from blood (not recorded which). The rearrangement links TRBV12-5 to TRBJ1-2; perhaps TRBD1 as D (6 bases). The clonotype was recovered from a man aged 18-30 years with acute COVID-19. The CDR3 DNA reads as TGTGCTAGTGGGGGACACCCTCGCAGCCCTTATGGCTACACCTTC. Its translation: CASGGHPRSPYGYTF.